The 29 T cell receptor beta chains below come from one sample, sequenced in a study of blood T cell repertoires in COVID-19. Clones were sequenced by immunoSEQ multiplex PCR, and TCRdb holds only the in-frame ones, with some missing. The table lists 140,000 to 150,000 clones, about 89% of them singletons. Input material: peripheral blood. These receptors originate from a man aged 55 to 70 with active or convalescent COVID-19.

The V and J genes are TRBV10-2 and TRBJ2-7; 12 bases fit TRBD2. V lost 4 bases, J lost 2 bases, and 6 bases stayed unmatched. From germline, CDR1 is WSHSY and CDR2 SAAADI. This CDR3 comprises 16 residues. CDR3 loop: CASSVLTSGGPYEQYF. As DNA, the CDR3 is TGCGCCAGCAGTGTTTTGACTAGCGGGGGACCCTACGAGCAGTACTTC.

V and J are TRBV5-1 and TRBJ2-7, with TRBD2 identical over 8 bases. From germline, CDR1 is SGHRS and CDR2 YFSETQ. V lost 0 bases and J lost 2; bases outside the gene matches: 10. The CDR3 loop spans 17 amino acids. The DNA for the CDR3 is TGCGCCAGCAGCTTGGATCGGCGAGCGGGAGCACCCTACGAGCAGTACTTC. Translation gives CASSLDRRAGAPYEQYF. Using reference TRBV5-1 and TRBJ2-7 for the parts outside the CDR3, the full variable domain is KAGVTQTPRYLIKTRGQQVTLSCSPISGHRSVSWYQQTPGQGLQFLFEYFSETQRNKGNFPGRFSGRQFSNSRSEMNVSTLELGDSALYLCASSLDRRAGAPYEQYFGPGTRLTVT.

The gene calls are TRBV7-2 and TRBJ2-5; 8 bases fit TRBD2. The CDR3 extends over 15 amino acids. CDR1 and CDR2 (germline): SGHTA, FQGNSA. V lost 4 bases and J lost 3; bases outside the gene matches: 7. CDR3 nucleotide sequence: TGTGCCAGCAGCTCCACCGGGACTAGAAAAGAGACCCAGTACTTC. Its translation is CASSSTGTRKETQYF.

This clone was observed a few times. V gene TRBV2 combines with J gene TRBJ2-6, with 7 bases fitting TRBD1. Germline trimming cut 6 bases from V and 0 bases from J; bases unmatched to any gene: 5. The germline gives CDR1 SNHLY, CDR2 FYNNEI. This CDR3 has 16 residues. The CDR3 loop reads CASSRDSISGANVLTF. CDR3 DNA sequence: TGTGCCAGCAGCCGGGACAGCATCTCTGGGGCCAACGTCCTGACTTTC.

This chain uses TRBV27 with TRBJ2-4; 8 positions agree with TRBD1. The V segment lost 3 bases and the J segment 1 base; nucleotides outside the gene matches: 14. The germline gives CDR1 MNHEY, CDR2 SMNVEV (reference sequence). The CDR3 length is 19 residues. Here the CDR3 reads CASSLGAGGRRMAKNIQYF. The CDR3 DNA reads as TGTGCCAGCAGTTTGGGGGCAGGGGGCAGGAGAATGGCCAAAAACATTCAGTACTTC.

The chain is built from TRBV5-5 and TRBJ1-2; possible D gene TRBD1, 6 bases. The CDR3 runs 15 residues. CDR1 and CDR2 from the germline V gene are SGHKS and YYEKEE (reference sequence). V dropped 0 bases and J dropped 2 bases, with 11 bases sitting between them. The CDR3 nucleotides are TGTGCCAGCAGCTTGGATGACAGGTTAAACTATGGCTACACCTTC. Translated: CASSLDDRLNYGYTF.

J is TRBJ1-5 and V is TRBV9; TRBD1 matches at 7 bases. The CDR3 runs 15 residues. The germline gives CDR1 SGDLS, CDR2 YYNGEE. Germline trimming cut 4 bases from V and 4 bases from J; bases unmatched to any gene: 8. The CDR3 protein is CASSLGDSPNQPQHF. The CDR3 DNA follows: TGTGCCAGCAGCCTCGGGGACAGTCCAAATCAGCCCCAGCATTTT.

The rearrangement links TRBV29-1 to TRBJ2-7; 7 positions agree with TRBD1. The CDR3 length is 12 residues. Germline CDR1 and CDR2: SQVTM and ANQGSEA. V shed 7 bases, J shed 0 bases, and the junction held 3 bases outside the gene matches. The chain's CDR3 is CSAGDSSYEQYF. CDR3 bases: TGCAGCGCAGGGGACAGCTCCTACGAGCAGTACTTC.

This clone was found once. V and J are TRBV12-3 or TRBV12-4 and TRBJ2-2, with D uncertain. The CDR3 runs to 12 residues. V was pared by 6 bases and J by 7 bases, with 9 bases between. CDR3 DNA: TGTGCCAGCAGCCCGAGATTCGGGGAGCTGTTTTTT. Translation gives CASSPRFGELFF.

V usage is TRBV7-8 and J usage is TRBJ1-5; 7 bases agree with TRBD1. Per germline, CDR1 SGHVS and CDR2 FQNEAQ. The CDR3 sequence is 14 residues long. V trimming: 5 bases; J trimming: 5 bases; junction bases outside the gene matches: 6. The CDR3 DNA reads TGTGCCAGCAGCGAAGGGGGCAGGGATCAGCCCCAGCATTTT. Its translation: CASSEGGRDQPQHF.

This chain joins TRBV10-3 and TRBJ2-7; possible D gene TRBD2, 5 bases. The CDR3 covers 13 residues. The V gene lost 3 bases and the J gene lost 6 bases, with 12 bases spanning the gap. Germline-derived CDR1 and CDR2 are ENHRY and SYGVKD. CDR3 protein: CAISDLAGVEQYF. In DNA, the CDR3 is TGTGCCATCAGTGACCTAGCTGGTGTCGAGCAGTACTTC.

The chain has TRBV19 and TRBJ2-7, with TRBD2 matching over 7 bases. In germline, CDR1 is LNHDA, CDR2 SQIVND (reference sequence). After removal of 5 bases from V and 2 bases from J, the junction contained 9 bases not matched to a gene. CDR3 length equals 15 residues. CDR3 residues: CASSLGTNGPYEQYF. The CDR3 bases are TGTGCCAGTAGTCTCGGGACTAACGGCCCCTACGAGCAGTACTTC.

This chain connects TRBV19 to TRBJ1-2; 7 bases line up with TRBD1. The CDR3 is 20 amino acids. The V and J ends lost 4 bases and 2 bases, in that order; junction bases with no gene match: 22. Germline-derived CDR1 and CDR2 are LNHDA and SQIVND (reference sequence). The CDR3 sequence is CASSTPTWGHRGEGNYGYTF. The CDR3 DNA sequence: TGTGCCAGTAGTACTCCTACCTGGGGACACAGGGGAGAAGGCAACTATGGCTACACCTTC.

This chain connects TRBV6-2 or TRBV6-3 to TRBJ1-5; tentatively, D is TRBD1 (5 bases). This CDR3 has 15 amino acids. Trimming removed 5 bases from V and 3 bases from J, with 14 bases in between. In germline, CDR1 is MNHEY, CDR2 SVGEGT. The CDR3: CASSPSTAFNQPQHF. CDR3 in DNA: TGTGCCAGCAGTCCATCGACAGCTTTCAATCAGCCCCAGCATTTT.

The chain carries TRBV28 and TRBJ2-4; 8 bases agree with TRBD1. Germline V gene lookup returns CDR1 MDHEN and CDR2 SYDVKM. The V and J ends lost 5 bases and 2 bases, in that order; junction bases with no gene match: 5. The CDR3 length is 15 residues. In nucleotides, the CDR3 is TGTGCCAGCAGTGGAAACAGGGGGACCAAAAACATTCAGTACTTC. Amino acids: CASSGNRGTKNIQYF.

This clone was seen once. This chain links TRBV4-3 with TRBJ2-3, with unresolved D. CDR1 LGHNA and CDR2 YSLEER come from the germline V gene. The V gene lost 1 base and the J gene lost 1 base, with 6 bases spanning the gap. The CDR3 has 14 amino acids. The CDR3 protein is CASSQGAGTDTQYF. CDR3 nucleotides: TGCGCCAGCAGCCAAGGAGCTGGCACAGATACGCAGTATTTT.

The chain joins TRBV20-1 to TRBJ1-5; D is ambiguous. This CDR3 contains 12 residues. The germline V and J ends were trimmed by 3 bases and 4 bases, with 7 bases remaining between them. Germline loops: CDR1 DFQATT, CDR2 SNEGSKA (reference sequence). The CDR3 sequence: CSASSPNQPQHF. DNA for the CDR3: TGCAGTGCTAGTAGCCCTAATCAGCCCCAGCATTTT.

V is TRBV7-9 and J is TRBJ1-3; possibly TRBD1 for D (5 bases). This CDR3 region has 15 residues. Germline loops: CDR1 SEHNR, CDR2 FQNEAQ (reference sequence). V gave up 5 bases and J gave up 3 bases, with 14 bases separating them. In nucleotides, the CDR3 is TGTGCCAGCAGCAGAACAGGTATCGATGGAAACACCATATATTTT. This encodes CASSRTGIDGNTIYF.

The chain has TRBV9 and TRBJ2-7; D gene unclear. Germline CDR1 and CDR2: SGDLS and YYNGEE. The CDR3 covers 16 residues. Trimming removed 0 bases at V and 7 bases at J, with 20 bases between. The CDR3: CASSVGAGLLGGEQYF. DNA of the CDR3: TGTGCCAGCAGCGTAGGGGCAGGCCTCCTCGGTGGGGAGCAGTACTTC.

The J gene is TRBJ2-7, the V gene TRBV7-9; 7 bases are shared with TRBD1. The germline V gene encodes CDR1 SEHNR and CDR2 FQNEAQ (reference sequence). Unmatched junction bases numbered 7, after V lost 4 bases and J lost 1 base. The CDR3 length is 15 residues. The CDR3 protein is CASSSYNRGSYEQYF. The CDR3 DNA follows: TGTGCCAGCAGCTCCTATAACAGGGGTTCCTACGAGCAGTACTTC.

A single count supports this clone. The chain uses TRBV3-1 (or the pseudogene TRBV3-2) and TRBJ1-5; D not resolved. CDR1 and CDR2 (germline): LGHDT, YNNKEL (reference sequence). This CDR3 is built from 14 residues. The germline V and J ends were trimmed by 1 base and 6 bases, with 10 bases remaining between them. This CDR3 reads CASSQGNAGQPQHF. As DNA, the CDR3 is TGTGCCAGCAGCCAAGGGAACGCAGGTCAGCCCCAGCATTTT.

This clone was detected once. The V gene is TRBV27, the J gene TRBJ2-5, with no clear D. V lost 4 bases and J lost 2, with 11 bases in between. Germline V gene data show CDR1 as MNHEY and CDR2 as SMNVEV (reference sequence). The CDR3 runs 14 residues. The CDR3: CASSSWAQQETQYF. The CDR3 bases are TGTGCCAGCAGTTCTTGGGCCCAGCAAGAGACCCAGTACTTC.

This chain connects TRBV28 to TRBJ2-7; 7 bases map to TRBD2. The CDR3 has 16 residues. V lost 5 bases, J lost 6 bases, and 16 bases stayed unmatched. Germline assignment: CDR1 MDHEN and CDR2 SYDVKM. The CDR3 spells CASSRYPGGYPLEQYF. The DNA of the CDR3 is TGTGCCAGCAGTCGGTACCCCGGGGGGTACCCCCTCGAGCAGTACTTC.

V and J are TRBV24-1 and TRBJ2-5, with D possibly matching TRBD2 (5 bases). Germline assignment: CDR1 KGHDR and CDR2 SFDVKD. This CDR3 is built from 13 residues. Between the trimmed V and J ends, which lost 9 bases and 2 bases, there was a span of 12 bases. The DNA for the CDR3 is TGTGCCACCGCCAGCGGAATTCAAGAGACCCAGTACTTC. Protein sequence: CATASGIQETQYF.

The chain joins TRBV14 to TRBJ1-2, with D hard to call. The CDR3 loop spans 17 amino acids. Germline assignment: CDR1 SGHDN and CDR2 FVKESK. V gave up 0 bases and J gave up 3 bases, with 17 bases separating them. This CDR3 is CASSQEVGEALHYGYTF. CDR3 sequence (DNA): TGTGCCAGCAGCCAAGAAGTCGGGGAGGCTCTTCACTATGGCTACACCTTC.

The J gene is TRBJ1-5, the V gene TRBV7-2; D perhaps matches TRBD1 (5 bases). The CDR3 sequence is 15 residues long. The V gene's germline CDR1 is SGHTA and CDR2 FQGNSA. Trimming took 5 bases from V and 7 from J, leaving 18 bases between them. The CDR3 DNA is TGTGCCAGCAGCCAGAGCAGGGAAAGGCGGCAGCCCCAGCATTTT. Protein: CASSQSRERRQPQHF.

The chain carries TRBV9 and TRBJ1-1; D gene ambiguous. The CDR3 has 14 amino acids. Trimming removed 4 bases from V and 6 bases from J, with 16 bases in between. Looked up from germline, CDR1 is SGDLS and CDR2 is YYNGEE. CDR3 DNA sequence: TGTGCCAGCAGCCCCCAATGGGGAGGCGCTGAAGCTTTCTTT. Its translation: CASSPQWGGAEAFF.

V gene TRBV6-6 combines with J gene TRBJ1-3; no reliable D call. Trimming took off 3 bases at V and 0 bases at J, with 9 bases between the two ends. CDR1 is MNHNY and CDR2 is SVGAGI in the germline V gene (reference sequence). This CDR3 has 15 residues. As DNA, the CDR3 is TGTGCCAGCAGTTATCTCGGGAACTCTGGAAACACCATATATTTT. Its protein product is CASSYLGNSGNTIYF.

CDR3: CASSVEGGTDTQYF. The CDR3 nucleotides read TGTGCCAGCAGCGTAGAAGGGGGAACAGATACGCAGTATTTT. This chain uses TRBV9 with TRBJ2-3, with TRBD1 as a possible D gene (6 bases). V dropped 0 bases and J dropped 3 bases, with 8 bases sitting between them. This CDR3 is 14 amino acids long. Germline CDR1 and CDR2: SGDLS and YYNGEE.